This T cell receptor (beta chain) was sequenced during a study of identical twins. The CDR3 has 17 residues. V shed 4 bases and J 6 bases; nucleotides not matched to a gene: 9. Per the germline V gene, CDR1 is MNHEY and CDR2 is SMNVEV (reference sequence). Findings of the study overall: There is a chance that invariant MAIT and iNKT cells partially muddied zero-insertion analyses. Findings depended on cross-sectional statistics rather than tracking the same donors. Compared with unrelated sharing, twin-shared out-of-frame alpha sequences had more low-probability sequences.

With respect to this clonotype: Its antigen is not known.

TCRdb used MiXCR to reprocess the 5' RACE reads, holding one entry per CDR3 protein. The data show more than 1.5 million distinct CDR3 sequences, with under 35% seen just once and around 0.3% held by the top ten. Sequenced: cord blood. The TCR sequence derives from a newborn girl in good health. The chain uses TRBV27 and TRBJ2-6; 10 nucleotides agree with TRBD1. The CDR3 DNA sequence: TGTGCCAGCAGTTCCCCGGGACAGGGGTTCCTGGCCAACGTCCTGACTTTC. This encodes CASSSPGQGFLANVLTF.